These 20 T cell receptor beta chains share one sample of origin, sequenced in a study of blood T cell repertoires in COVID-19. Libraries were prepared by immunoSEQ multiplex PCR; TCRdb keeps only in-frame clonotypes and omits some of them. Among some 190,000 clones listed, 70% to 90% were seen once. Sequencing used peripheral blood. These receptors were obtained from a man aged 60 to 69 with acute or convalescent COVID-19.

Only one count was recorded for this clone. V is TRBV6-5 and J is TRBJ2-1, with 11 nucleotides matching TRBD2. After removal of 6 bases from V and 8 bases from J, the junction contained 9 bases not matched to a gene. Germline CDR1 and CDR2: MNHEY and SVGAGI. The CDR3 is 15 residues long. The CDR3 protein is CASSLTSGSSYEQFF. As DNA, the CDR3 is TGTGCCAGCAGCCTCACTAGCGGGAGTTCCTATGAGCAGTTCTTC.

CDR3 coding DNA: TGTGCCAGCTCAATCCGGGTCCAAGAGACCCAGTACTTC. Amino acids: CASSIRVQETQYF. V is TRBV18 and J is TRBJ2-5; D remains ambiguous. V lost 5 bases, J lost 1 base, and 8 bases lay in between. The germline gives CDR1 KGHSH, CDR2 LQKENI. The CDR3 spans 13 residues.

This clone was counted once. The chain recombines TRBV21-1 with TRBJ1-6; the table's D call of TRBD1 was not tested on the DNA. TRBV21-1 constitutes a pseudogene. The CDR3 is made up of 19 amino acids. CDR3 amino acids: CASSKEGQGVSSYNSPLHF. Written as DNA, the CDR3 is TGTGCCAGCAGCAAAGAGGGACAGGGGGTTAGCTCCTATAATTCACCCCTCCACTTT.

The chain combines TRBV6-5 with TRBJ1-1; D gene uncertain. CDR3 length equals 13 residues. Germline CDR1 and CDR2: MNHEY and SVGAGI. V dropped 3 bases and J dropped 0 bases, with 5 bases sitting between them. CDR3 nucleotides: TGTGCCAGCAGTTATCAGATGAACACTGAAGCTTTCTTT. Translation: CASSYQMNTEAFF.

V is TRBV6-1 and J is TRBJ2-1; the match to TRBD2 covers 7 bases. The CDR3 is 16 amino acids. J lost 6 bases, V lost 4 bases, and 12 bases had no gene match. CDR1 is MNHNS, CDR2 SASEGT, per germline. The CDR3 reads CASSAPESGEFNEQFF. The CDR3 bases are TGTGCCAGCAGTGCACCCGAAAGCGGGGAATTCAATGAGCAGTTCTTC.

The sample holds one count of this clone. The chain has TRBV27 and TRBJ1-1; D is uncertain. Deletions cut 2 bases from V and 4 bases from J, with 26 bases between. CDR1 is MNHEY and CDR2 is SMNVEV in the germline V gene (reference sequence). The CDR3 contains 19 residues. CDR3 DNA: TGTGCCAGCAGTTTACGAGGCAGCGTTACTTGGATTTCGAGCACTGAAGCTTTCTTT. It codes for CASSLRGSVTWISSTEAFF.

The chain couples TRBV6-1 to TRBJ1-2; no firm D call. The CDR3 consists of 12 residues. The V end lost 2 bases, the J end lost 6 bases, and 7 bases lay between the germline ends. Germline values: CDR1 MNHNS, CDR2 SASEGT. In DNA, the CDR3 is TGTGCCAGCAGTGAATTTTCGGATGGCTACACCTTC. Encoded protein: CASSEFSDGYTF.

To note about this clone: A much bigger clone sits one base away, suggesting this may be a read error. The chain employs TRBV27 and TRBJ1-1; TRBD1 might be the D (5 bases). The CDR3 contains 14 residues. CDR1 is MNHEY and CDR2 is SMNVEV in the germline V gene (reference sequence). Trimming left V 2 bases short and J 0 bases short, with 7 bases between. The DNA of the CDR3 is TGTGCCAGCAGTTTACGGGGGATGAACACTGAAGCTTTCTTT. Protein: CASSLRGMNTEAFF.

The chain links TRBV19 to TRBJ1-6; maybe TRBD1 (5 bases). CDR3 length: 14 residues. Deletions cut 5 bases from V and 8 bases from J, with 13 bases between. The V gene's germline CDR1 is LNHDA and CDR2 SQIVND (reference sequence). CDR3 nucleotide sequence: TGTGCCAGTAGTCCGCGGGGGGGATATTCACCCCTCCACTTT. This codes for CASSPRGGYSPLHF.

This clone was counted a single time. This chain uses TRBV7-9 with TRBJ1-3; D remains unclear. CDR3 size: 16 residues. Germline V CDR1 and CDR2: SEHNR, FQNEAQ (reference sequence). Trimming left V 3 bases short and J 4 bases short, with 16 bases between. The CDR3 sequence: CASSLVPDTYGNTIYF. DNA for the CDR3: TGTGCCAGCAGCTTGGTACCTGACACTTACGGAAACACCATATATTTT.

The V gene is TRBV21-1, the J gene TRBJ1-3; TRBD1 reflects the table's D call only, with no check against the DNA. TRBV21-1 is a pseudogene segment. This CDR3 has 15 amino acids. CDR3 DNA: TGTGCCAGCAGCAAAGAAGGCAGGGGGGAAAACACCATATATTTT. Encoded protein: CASSKEGRGENTIYF.

This chain uses TRBV2 with TRBJ1-5; tentative D call: TRBD1 (5 bases). V lost 6 bases and J lost 6, with 18 bases in between. The CDR3 is 15 amino acids. Germline assignment: CDR1 SNHLY and CDR2 FYNNEI. The CDR3 DNA reads TGTGCCAGCAGAGGCGGGACCTCGGCGGGTCAGCCCCAGCATTTT. Translated, it gives CASRGGTSAGQPQHF.

CDR3 coding DNA: TGTGCCAGCAGTTTCGGCTACTATTACGAGCAGTACTTC. Translation gives CASSFGYYYEQYF. The chain recombines TRBV28 with TRBJ2-7; D ambiguous. CDR1 and CDR2 from the germline V gene are MDHEN and SYDVKM. This CDR3 comprises 13 residues. The V end lost 3 bases, the J end lost 4 bases, and 10 bases lay between the germline ends.

The chain is built from TRBV6-2 or TRBV6-3 and TRBJ2-5; 7 bases are a match to TRBD1. Losses at the gene ends were 5 bases for V and 3 bases for J; bases not matched to a gene: 3. Germline assignment: CDR1 MNHEY and CDR2 SVGEGT. The CDR3 has 13 residues. Here the CDR3 reads CASSDTGEETQYF. The CDR3 DNA reads as TGTGCCAGCAGTGACACAGGGGAAGAGACCCAGTACTTC.

The chain links TRBV27 to TRBJ1-3; 10 bases line up with TRBD1. The CDR3 is 14 amino acids. The germline V gene has CDR1 MNHEY and CDR2 SMNVEV (reference sequence). V was clipped by 5 bases and J by 10 bases; unmatched bases: 8. The CDR3 protein is CASSPGTGVGTIYF. DNA of the CDR3: TGTGCCAGCAGTCCAGGGACAGGGGTAGGGACCATATATTTT.

The V call is TRBV28, the J call TRBJ2-4; possibly TRBD1 for D (5 bases). The V end was cut by 3 bases, the J end by 1 base, with 16 bases between. This CDR3 comprises 17 residues. Germline CDR1 is MDHEN and CDR2 is SYDVKM. CDR3 sequence (DNA): TGTGCCAGCAGTTTTCTGGGGCAGCTTTCGGCCAAAAACATTCAGTACTTC. It yields the protein CASSFLGQLSAKNIQYF.

This clone was found once. V gene TRBV7-2 combines with J gene TRBJ2-3; TRBD2 is a possible D gene (5 bases). V was cut by 3 bases and J by 2 bases, with 9 bases left in between. Germline loops: CDR1 SGHTA, CDR2 FQGNSA. The CDR3 has 14 amino acids. The CDR3 nucleotides read TGTGCCAGCAGCTTGCTCGGACTCACAGATACGCAGTATTTT. This sequence encodes CASSLLGLTDTQYF.

This chain links TRBV27 with TRBJ2-5; weak D call: TRBD2 (6 bases). Trimming took 5 bases from V and 4 from J, leaving 23 bases between them. The germline V gene has CDR1 MNHEY and CDR2 SMNVEV (reference sequence). The CDR3 spans 17 residues. This CDR3 is CASSRAGRSGTVETQYF. The CDR3 nucleotides read TGTGCCAGCAGTCGCGCTGGGAGGAGTGGTACTGTAGAGACCCAGTACTTC.

J is TRBJ2-7 and V is TRBV27; 7 bases fit TRBD2. J lost 6 bases, V lost 2 bases, and 1 base had no gene match. The length of the CDR3 is 12 residues. CDR1 MNHEY and CDR2 SMNVEV come from the germline V gene (reference sequence). The CDR3 DNA reads as TGTGCCAGCAGTTTAGGGGGGGTCGAGCAGTACTTC. Translation: CASSLGGVEQYF.

This clone was found a few times. V usage is TRBV7-8 and J usage is TRBJ2-7; unclear D gene. This CDR3 is built from 11 residues. The ends were cut back, 4 bases at V and 7 bases at J, with 8 bases in the middle. Germline CDR1 reads SGHVS; CDR2 reads FQNEAQ. This CDR3 reads CASSSSLEQYF. The CDR3 region has the DNA TGTGCCAGCAGCTCGTCGTTAGAGCAGTACTTC.